This T cell receptor (beta chain) appears in the sequencing data of a study of blood T cell repertoires in COVID-19. Study information: Whether acute or convalescent, the COVID-19 samples came from the United States, Italy and Spain.

This CDR3 comprises 16 residues. The germline CDR1 and CDR2 sequences are KGHSH and LQKENI. V lost 5 bases to trimming and J lost 4 bases, with 15 bases between them. Produced via immunoSEQ multiplex PCR; TCRdb's table is partial and in-frame only. The sample holds under 130,000 clones; approximately 89% are singletons and the top ten take more than 15%. This chain uses TRBV18 with TRBJ2-6; D perhaps matches TRBD1 (6 bases). The TCR originated in a woman over 75 in a cohort sampled during active COVID-19. Sample: peripheral blood. For the CDR3, the DNA is TGTGCCAGCTCAGGATTACAGGGCTCGGGGGCCAACGTCCTGACTTTC. This gives the protein CASSGLQGSGANVLTF.